The 13 T cell receptor beta chains given below trace back to one sample, sequenced in a study of blood T cell repertoires in COVID-19. Libraries were prepared by immunoSEQ multiplex PCR; TCRdb keeps only in-frame clonotypes and omits some of them. In the table there are some 300,000 clones, over 85% of which are singletons. The sample comprised PBMCs or T cells enriched from blood (not recorded which). These TCRs come from a woman aged 45 to 65 who had been exposed to COVID-19.

The genes are TRBV19 and TRBJ1-3, with D tentatively TRBD1 (6 bases). This CDR3 spans 14 amino acids. The V gene's germline CDR1 is LNHDA and CDR2 SQIVND (reference sequence). Trimming took 8 bases from V and 0 from J, leaving 11 bases between them. The CDR3 nucleotides read TGTGCCAGTCTCCGACAGGCCTCTGGAAACACCATATATTTT. As protein: CASLRQASGNTIYF.

V usage is TRBV10-3 and J usage is TRBJ1-2; D may be TRBD1 (6 bases). The CDR3 has 15 residues. CDR1 is ENHRY, CDR2 SYGVKD, per germline. V was cut by 6 bases and J by 8 bases, with 22 bases left in between. The CDR3 sequence is CAISERQVSDVGYTF. For the CDR3, the DNA is TGTGCCATCAGCGAAAGACAGGTTAGCGATGTGGGCTACACCTTC.

About this clone itself: The sample holds other DNA sequences that translate to the same CDR3. The chain couples TRBV5-1 to TRBJ2-3; TRBD1 agrees at 10 bases. The CDR3 length is 15 residues. V trimming: 4 bases; J trimming: 2 bases; junction bases outside the gene matches: 4. Germline CDR1 reads SGHRS; CDR2 reads YFSETQ. The CDR3 reads CASSLGQGVTDTQYF. CDR3 sequence (DNA): TGCGCCAGCAGCCTCGGACAGGGGGTCACAGATACGCAGTATTTT.

The chain combines TRBV13 with TRBJ1-5; maybe TRBD1 (6 bases). Trimming took 5 bases from V and 7 from J, leaving 18 bases between them. This CDR3 spans 15 amino acids. Germline CDR1 is PRHDT and CDR2 is FYEKMQ (reference sequence). The CDR3 nucleotides are TGTGCCAGCAGCCGCCGGGACACCTCGGGCCAGCCCCAGCATTTT. Translated: CASSRRDTSGQPQHF.

The chain employs TRBV28 and TRBJ2-7; possibly TRBD2 for D (5 bases). The CDR3 covers 15 residues. V gave up 1 base and J gave up 6 bases, with 16 bases separating them. Germline V CDR1 and CDR2: MDHEN, SYDVKM. CDR3 amino acids: CASSLFYSAEVEQYF. CDR3 bases: TGTGCCAGCAGTTTATTTTACTCGGCGGAGGTCGAGCAGTACTTC. Based on the CDR3 plus reference TRBV28 and TRBJ2-7, the full variable domain is DVKVTQSSRYLVKRTGEKVFLECVQDMDHENMFWYRQDPGLGLRLIYFSYDVKMKEKGDIPEGYSVSREKKERFSLILESASTNQTSMYLCASSLFYSAEVEQYFGPGTRLTVT.

The V and J genes are TRBV6-5 and TRBJ2-5; the match to TRBD1 covers 10 bases. CDR1 is MNHEY, CDR2 SVGAGI, per germline. V dropped 5 bases and J dropped 5; count of bases not matched to a gene: 8. The CDR3 totals 15 residues. CDR3 DNA sequence: TGTGCCAGCAGTAGACAGGGGGCTGCAGGGGAGACCCAGTACTTC. Its translation is CASSRQGAAGETQYF.

CDR3 in amino acids: CASSPGDRGTEAFF. The CDR3 DNA reads TGTGCCAGCTCACCGGGGGACAGGGGGACTGAAGCTTTCTTT. V usage is TRBV18 and J usage is TRBJ1-1, with 11 bases aligning to TRBD1. This CDR3 comprises 14 residues. Germline values: CDR1 KGHSH, CDR2 LQKENI. V lost 3 bases, J lost 5 bases, and 2 bases stayed unmatched.

As DNA, the CDR3 is TGTGCCAGTAGTCCACAGGGAAGAGTAAATACTGAAGCTTTCTTT. It specifies CASSPQGRVNTEAFF. The chain joins TRBV19 to TRBJ1-1; the D gene is possibly TRBD1 (6 bases). V gave up 5 bases and J gave up 5 bases, with 18 bases separating them. This CDR3 comprises 15 residues. In germline, CDR1 is LNHDA, CDR2 SQIVND (reference sequence).

CDR3 sequence (DNA): TGTGCCAGCACGACACGCTCGCACTATGGCTACACCTTC. It yields the protein CASTTRSHYGYTF. This chain uses TRBV6-5 with TRBJ1-2, with D unresolved. In germline, CDR1 is MNHEY, CDR2 SVGAGI. Trimming stripped 7 bases from V and 3 bases from J, with 12 bases between. The CDR3 runs 13 residues.

This chain connects TRBV18 to TRBJ1-3; D is unresolved. Trimming removed 3 bases from V and 7 bases from J, with 13 bases in between. CDR1 is KGHSH and CDR2 is LQKENI in the germline V gene. The CDR3 is 14 residues long. CDR3 DNA sequence: TGTGCCAGCTCACCGGAGAGGGCAGGCAACACCATATATTTT. It specifies CASSPERAGNTIYF.

The chain joins TRBV28 to TRBJ1-3; D is perhaps TRBD1 (6 bases). The CDR3 consists of 14 residues. The V gene lost 7 bases and the J gene lost 3 bases, with 13 bases spanning the gap. CDR1 and CDR2 from the germline V gene are MDHEN and SYDVKM. This chain's CDR3 is CASNLQGSGNTIYF. In DNA form, the CDR3 reads TGTGCCAGCAACTTACAGGGTAGTGGAAACACCATATATTTT.

The V and J genes are TRBV4-1 and TRBJ1-1; TRBD1 matches 11 bases. The germline V gene has CDR1 MGHRA and CDR2 YSYEKL. V gave up 6 bases and J gave up 5 bases; unmatched junction bases: 8. The CDR3 has 15 residues. The CDR3 sequence is CASRGTGGIWTEAFF. CDR3 sequence (DNA): TGCGCCAGCAGGGGGACAGGGGGTATCTGGACTGAAGCTTTCTTT.

J is TRBJ2-3 and V is TRBV6-4, with 9 positions matching TRBD2. Germline CDR1 reads MRHNA; CDR2 reads SNTAGT. The trim removed 0 bases at V and 1 base at J, leaving 5 bases unmatched. This CDR3 is 17 amino acids long. CDR3 nucleotide sequence: TGTGCCAGCAGTGACTCATGGGTAGCGGGGGGCACAGATACGCAGTATTTT. Translation gives CASSDSWVAGGTDTQYF.